This TCR beta chain was identified in a study of technical replicates of blood from four donors. TCRdb's copy holds only in-frame clones and misses some; the assay was immunoSEQ multiplex PCR. The data hold some 68,000 clones, with roughly 95% observed a single time. Trimming cost V 4 bases and J 4 bases, with 10 bases left between them. The CDR3 is 13 residues long. Looked up from germline, CDR1 is MNHEY and CDR2 is SMNVEV (reference sequence). The sequenced material came from T cells isolated from PBMCs. The chain combines TRBV27 with TRBJ1-2, with a tentative D call TRBD1 (5 bases). The sequence was collected from a human donor in good health. The CDR3 DNA reads as TGTGCCAGCAGTTCCAGGGTGGGCTATGGCTACACCTTC. Its translation: CASSSRVGYGYTF.